One and the same sample provided the 23 T cell receptor beta chains below, sequenced in a study of response to subunit inactivated influenza vaccine. A single record per CDR3 protein comes from TCRdb applying MiXCR to the RT-PCR reads. The table lists about half a million distinct CDR3 sequences, 25% of them singletons. The specimen was CD4+ T cells sorted from PBMCs, collected less than 6 days after vaccination. The receptors originated from a man aged 50 to 60 who received an inactivated influenza vaccine.

This chain connects TRBV6-5 to TRBJ2-7; 8 positions agree with TRBD1. This CDR3 region has 15 residues. CDR1 is MNHEY and CDR2 is SVGAGI in the germline V gene. Unmatched junction bases numbered 7, after V lost 2 bases and J lost 4 bases. Here the CDR3 DNA reads TGTGCCAGCAGTTACGACTGGACAGGGAGTTACGAGCAGTACTTC. It codes for CASSYDWTGSYEQYF.

The sample holds a few counts of this clonotype. The V gene is TRBV7-2, the J gene TRBJ1-5, with TRBD1 identical over 12 bases. Germline trimming cut 3 bases from V and 6 bases from J; bases unmatched to any gene: 6. The CDR3 contains 16 residues. Germline CDR1 and CDR2: SGHTA and FQGNSA. The CDR3 DNA is TGTGCCAGCAGCTTTATGGGGACAGGGGGCGGTCAGCCCCAGCATTTT. It encodes CASSFMGTGGGQPQHF.

The chain joins TRBV5-1 to TRBJ1-2; D is possibly TRBD1 (6 bases). This CDR3 has 17 residues. With 4 bases removed from V and 2 bases from J, the gap between germline ends came to 21 bases. Germline CDR1 SGHRS, CDR2 YFSETQ. This CDR3 is CASSERGQISRNYGYTF. The CDR3 DNA is TGCGCCAGCAGCGAGCGAGGACAGATTTCGAGGAACTATGGCTACACCTTC.

The rearrangement links TRBV20-1 to TRBJ2-3; the D gene is possibly TRBD1 (5 bases). The germline V and J ends were trimmed by 6 bases and 1 base, with 14 bases remaining between them. The CDR3 is 14 amino acids. Germline assignment: CDR1 DFQATT and CDR2 SNEGSKA (reference sequence). The DNA of the CDR3 is TGCAGTGCCAAACGACAGCTACGCACAGATACGCAGTATTTT. This gives the protein CSAKRQLRTDTQYF.

A few counts support this clonotype. CDR3 protein: CASSWGAGGTGELFF. The DNA of the CDR3 is TGTGCCAGCAGTTGGGGGGCAGGGGGTACCGGGGAGCTGTTTTTT. The rearrangement joins TRBV6-5 to TRBJ2-2; the D gene is possibly TRBD1 (7 bases). The CDR3 has 15 amino acids. The V gene's germline CDR1 is MNHEY and CDR2 SVGAGI. Trimming pared 4 bases from V and 5 bases from J, leaving 14 bases between.

This clonotype has a handful of counts. The chain recombines TRBV6-2 or TRBV6-3 with TRBJ2-1; 9 nucleotides match TRBD1. This CDR3 contains 17 residues. The junction had 5 bases not matched to a gene; V was cut back by 0 bases and J by 2 bases. Germline V gives CDR1 MNHEY, CDR2 SVGEGT. The CDR3 protein is CASSYSIRTGAYNEQFF. The CDR3 DNA is TGTGCCAGCAGTTACTCGATTCGGACAGGGGCCTACAATGAGCAGTTCTTC.

The chain recombines TRBV4-2 with TRBJ2-7; D is possibly TRBD2 (6 bases). V lost 0 bases to trimming and J lost 2 bases, with 11 bases between them. The germline V gene has CDR1 LGHNA and CDR2 YNFKEQ. The CDR3 covers 15 residues. The CDR3 protein is CASSQDLGGAYEQYF. CDR3 DNA sequence: TGTGCCAGCAGCCAAGACTTAGGCGGGGCCTACGAGCAGTACTTC.

J is TRBJ2-5 and V is TRBV3-1, with TRBD2 matching over 10 bases. V was clipped by 0 bases and J by 5 bases; unmatched bases: 9. This CDR3 comprises 17 residues. Germline CDR1 reads LGHDT; CDR2 reads YNNKEL (reference sequence). Here the CDR3 DNA reads TGTGCCAGCAGCCAAGATCTGTTTAGCGGGAGGACGGAGACCCAGTACTTC. Its protein product is CASSQDLFSGRTETQYF.

The chain uses TRBV28 and TRBJ2-5; 12 bases map to TRBD1. The CDR3 spans 16 residues. The V and J ends lost 6 bases and 5 bases, in that order; junction bases with no gene match: 10. Germline assignment: CDR1 MDHEN and CDR2 SYDVKM. DNA for the CDR3: TGTGCCAGCAGGGAAGCTACGGGACAGGGGGCCGAGACCCAGTACTTC. It translates to CASREATGQGAETQYF.

CDR3 nucleotides: TGCGCCAGCAGCATGGGACGGCTCTACGAGCAGTACTTC. Protein sequence: CASSMGRLYEQYF. V usage is TRBV5-1 and J usage is TRBJ2-7; D could derive from TRBD1 or TRBD2 (5 bases each). This CDR3 has 13 amino acids. Germline assignment: CDR1 SGHRS and CDR2 YFSETQ. The V gene lost 4 bases and the J gene lost 3 bases, with 11 bases spanning the gap.

V and J are TRBV29-1 and TRBJ2-7, with D perhaps being TRBD1 or TRBD2 (6 bases each). The CDR3 runs 13 residues. The germline V gene encodes CDR1 SQVTM and CDR2 ANQGSEA. Trimming shortened V by 6 bases and J by 7 bases, and 19 bases separated the two germline ends. Written as DNA, the CDR3 is TGCAGCGTCTCTAGCGCCCGAGGGGGGGAGCAGTACTTC. Residues: CSVSSARGGEQYF.

J is TRBJ2-1 and V is TRBV15; 7 bases match TRBD2. V trimming: 2 bases; J trimming: 3 bases; junction bases outside the gene matches: 4. The germline gives CDR1 LNHNV, CDR2 YYDKDF (reference sequence). The CDR3 is 15 residues long. The DNA for the CDR3 is TGTGCCACCAGCAGACAGGGAGGGCTCTACAATGAGCAGTTCTTC. It specifies CATSRQGGLYNEQFF.

The rearrangement uses TRBV28 and TRBJ2-7; D might be TRBD1 (5 bases). Germline V gene data show CDR1 as MDHEN and CDR2 as SYDVKM. Trimming pared 4 bases from V and 5 bases from J, leaving 18 bases between. There are 15 residues in the CDR3. The CDR3 DNA sequence: TGTGCCAGCAGTTCCTCGGACAACTGGGCCCACGAGCAGTACTTC. This translates into CASSSSDNWAHEQYF.

This clonotype was recorded at least ten times. Written as DNA, the CDR3 is TGTGCCAGCAGCTTGGCGAACACTGAAGCTTTCTTT. Protein product: CASSLANTEAFF. This chain joins TRBV5-6 and TRBJ1-1; D gene uncertain. The V and J ends lost 0 bases and 1 base respectively, with 1 base between them. This CDR3 comprises 12 residues. Germline V gene sequence: CDR1 SGHDT, CDR2 YYEEEE.

This clonotype was observed at least ten times. The rearrangement links TRBV11-1 to TRBJ2-7, with 9 bases matching TRBD1. Germline CDR1 and CDR2: SGHAT and FQDESV (reference sequence). This CDR3 is 18 amino acids long. J gave up 4 bases and V 5 bases, and 18 bases lay outside the gene matches. The chain's CDR3 is CASSAGQGRFEALYEQYF. The CDR3 DNA reads as TGTGCCAGCAGCGCCGGACAGGGGCGCTTTGAGGCACTTTACGAGCAGTACTTC.

There are many counts of this clonotype. This chain uses TRBV20-1 with TRBJ2-3, with D perhaps TRBD2 (5 bases). V lost 1 base to trimming and J lost 0 bases, with 8 bases between them. This CDR3 spans 14 amino acids. Germline lookup yields CDR1 DFQATT and CDR2 SNEGSKA (reference sequence). This CDR3 reads CSARVGGSTDTQYF. DNA of the CDR3: TGCAGTGCTAGAGTAGGCGGGAGCACAGATACGCAGTATTTT.

Many counts were recorded for this clonotype. The chain joins TRBV29-1 to TRBJ2-1, with D perhaps assigned TRBD1 or TRBD2 (5 bases each). The CDR3 has 12 amino acids. V lost 7 bases, J lost 9 bases, and 16 bases lay in between. CDR1 and CDR2 (germline): SQVTM, ANQGSEA. Written as DNA, the CDR3 is TGCAGCGCCTCCGGGACGTTCAGTGAGCAGTTCTTC. This translates into CSASGTFSEQFF.

V is TRBV20-1 and J is TRBJ2-3; 7 positions match TRBD2. The CDR3 contains 14 residues. Looked up from germline, CDR1 is DFQATT and CDR2 is SNEGSKA (reference sequence). J gave up 3 bases and V 5 bases, and 8 bases lay outside the gene matches. The CDR3 sequence is CSARPAGFTDTQYF. DNA for the CDR3: TGCAGTGCTCGCCCAGCGGGATTTACAGATACGCAGTATTTT.

The rearrangement joins TRBV6-1 to TRBJ2-3, with 7 bases matching TRBD2. The germline gives CDR1 MNHNS, CDR2 SASEGT. The V gene end was trimmed by 6 bases and the J gene end by 5 bases; junction bases not matched to a gene: 8. The CDR3 extends over 14 amino acids. CDR3 sequence (DNA): TGTGCCAGCAGCCGACTAGCCCTCCGAGATACGCAGTATTTT. This sequence encodes CASSRLALRDTQYF.

The chain joins TRBV20-1 to TRBJ2-1, with 8 bases matching TRBD2. Germline V gives CDR1 DFQATT, CDR2 SNEGSKA (reference sequence). The CDR3 is 13 residues long. The ends lost 3 bases at V and 7 bases at J; junction bases unmatched: 5. CDR3 region: CSASRGGLNEQFF. In DNA, the CDR3 is TGCAGTGCTAGCCGGGGGGGGCTGAATGAGCAGTTCTTC.

This clonotype was observed a few times. The chain carries TRBV4-3 and TRBJ1-3; the D gene is possibly TRBD1 (6 bases). The CDR3 extends over 15 amino acids. Germline V gene data show CDR1 as LGHNA and CDR2 as YSLEER. Trimming left V 2 bases short and J 3 bases short, with 11 bases between. As DNA, the CDR3 is TGCGCCAGCAGCCAATCTTCAGGGGTTGGAAACACCATATATTTT. Its translation: CASSQSSGVGNTIYF.

This clonotype was seen a handful of times. J is TRBJ1-6 and V is TRBV4-3, with TRBD1 as a possible D gene (5 bases). Germline CDR1 LGHNA, CDR2 YSLEER. The CDR3 sequence is 13 residues long. V shed 3 bases and J shed 9 bases, with 9 bases lying between them. The CDR3 loop is CASSHRQGSPLHF. The CDR3, as DNA: TGCGCCAGCAGCCATCGTCAGGGTTCACCCCTCCACTTT.

This clonotype appeared many times. The chain couples TRBV5-1 to TRBJ2-3; D possibly matches TRBD1 or TRBD2 (5 bases each). V was shortened by 4 bases and J by 2 bases, with 14 bases between the two germline ends. The germline gives CDR1 SGHRS, CDR2 YFSETQ. There are 15 residues in the CDR3. CDR3 in DNA: TGCGCCAGCAGCGAAGGGACGGTCCACACAGATACGCAGTATTTT. This encodes CASSEGTVHTDTQYF.